This section outlines one T cell receptor (beta chain) sequence together with its context. Antigen unknown. The V segment lost 2 bases and the J segment 7 bases; nucleotides outside the gene matches: 10. CDR1 is MNHNS, CDR2 SASEGT, per germline. The CDR3 is 15 amino acids. These data are taken from a study of graft-versus-host responses after intestinal transplantation. Overall study context: Each recipient received a multivisceral, liver-intestinal, or isolated intestinal graft. General study findings and limits: There were GvH clones found in recipient marrow, and some of them appeared first in ileum or blood. Where graft-donor T cell macrochimerism was present, patients had high graft-versus-host to host-versus-graft clonal ratios in allografts.

Clones were sequenced by immunoSEQ multiplex PCR, and TCRdb holds only the in-frame ones, with some missing. The table shows 75,000 to 95,000 clones, with approximately 94% occurring only once. The sequence was collected from a human donor who received an intestinal transplant. Sequencing used unstimulated CD8+ T cells sorted from spleen or lymph node cells, obtained before intestinal transplant. This chain links TRBV6-1 with TRBJ1-2, with TRBD1 matching 7 bases. The CDR3 DNA reads as TGTGCCAGCAGTGAATCAAGGACAGGAAGCCTTGGCTACACCTTC. Translated: CASSESRTGSLGYTF.